This TCR beta chain was sequenced during a study of blood T cell repertoires in COVID-19. Study-wide context: Spain, Italy and the United States supplied samples that represented acute and convalescent COVID-19. T cells, B-cell-depleted T cells, or PBMCs provided the cDNA or gDNA that served as material.

This clone was recorded only once. Original methodology: Amplification with reference gene primers provided the estimates of nucleated cell counts. Measured with immunoSEQ multiplex PCR; TCRdb has only the in-frame clones, and not every one. V and J calls and clone size follow that table, whereas D and trimming were derived from the DNA. The table lists a few hundred thousand clones, roughly 90% of them singletons. The CDR3 loop spans 13 amino acids. Germline V lookup: CDR1 MNHNS, CDR2 SASEGT. Trimming pared 3 bases from V and 1 base from J, leaving 6 bases between. The clonotype originates from a young man who had recovered from COVID-19. This chain connects TRBV6-1 to TRBJ1-1, with D uncertain. What was sequenced was peripheral blood. The DNA of the CDR3 is TGTGCCAGCAGTGAGAGCCGGAACACTGAAGCTTTCTTT. It yields the protein CASSESRNTEAFF.